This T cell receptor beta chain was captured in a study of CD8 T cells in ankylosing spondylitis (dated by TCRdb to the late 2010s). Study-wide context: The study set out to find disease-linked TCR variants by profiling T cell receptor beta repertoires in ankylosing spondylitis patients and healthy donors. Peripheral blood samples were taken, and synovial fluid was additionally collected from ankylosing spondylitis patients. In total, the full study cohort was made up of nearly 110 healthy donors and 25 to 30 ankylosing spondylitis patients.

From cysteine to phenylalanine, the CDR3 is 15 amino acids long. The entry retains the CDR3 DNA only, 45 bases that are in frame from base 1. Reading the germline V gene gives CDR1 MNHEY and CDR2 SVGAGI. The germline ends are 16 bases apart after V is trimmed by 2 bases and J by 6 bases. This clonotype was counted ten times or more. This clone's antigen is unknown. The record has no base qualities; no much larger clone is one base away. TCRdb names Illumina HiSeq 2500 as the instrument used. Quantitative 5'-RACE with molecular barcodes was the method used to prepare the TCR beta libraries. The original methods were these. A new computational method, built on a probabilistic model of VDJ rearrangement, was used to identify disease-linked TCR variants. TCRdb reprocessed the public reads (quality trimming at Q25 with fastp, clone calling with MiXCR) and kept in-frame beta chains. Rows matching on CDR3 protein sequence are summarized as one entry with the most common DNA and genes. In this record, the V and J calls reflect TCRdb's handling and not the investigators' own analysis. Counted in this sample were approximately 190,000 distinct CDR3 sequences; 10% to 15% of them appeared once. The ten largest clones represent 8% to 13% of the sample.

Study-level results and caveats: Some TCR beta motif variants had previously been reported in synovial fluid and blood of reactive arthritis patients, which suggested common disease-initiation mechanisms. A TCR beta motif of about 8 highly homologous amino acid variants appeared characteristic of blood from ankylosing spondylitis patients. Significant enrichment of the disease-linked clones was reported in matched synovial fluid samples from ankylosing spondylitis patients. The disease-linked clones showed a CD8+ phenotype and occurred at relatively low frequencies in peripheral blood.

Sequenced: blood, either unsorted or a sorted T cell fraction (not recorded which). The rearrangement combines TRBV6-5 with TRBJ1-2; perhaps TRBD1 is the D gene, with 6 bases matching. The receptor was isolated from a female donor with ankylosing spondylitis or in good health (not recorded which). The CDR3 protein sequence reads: CASSYNGGGADGYTF. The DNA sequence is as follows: TGTGCCAGCAGTTACAACGGAGGGGGGGCAGATGGCTACACCTTC.